The subject of this entry is one T cell receptor beta chain. During colonoscopy, one to two rectal pinch biopsies were collected. Profiled with immunoSEQ multiplex PCR; TCRdb holds only in-frame clones, not every one. In the table there are roughly 49,000 clones, 78% of which are singletons. The data were obtained in a study of pediatric ulcerative colitis. The CDR3 is 14 amino acids. Germline values: CDR1 SGHVS, CDR2 FQNEAQ. V was trimmed by 3 bases and J by 1 base, leaving 9 bases between them. This TCR was sampled from a girl aged 5-17 years with moderate ulcerative colitis. Source material: gut tissue. V and J are TRBV7-8 and TRBJ1-1; tentatively, D is TRBD1 (6 bases). CDR3 DNA sequence: TGTGCCAGCAGCTTGGGACATACGAACACTGAAGCTTTCTTT. Amino acid sequence: CASSLGHTNTEAFF.